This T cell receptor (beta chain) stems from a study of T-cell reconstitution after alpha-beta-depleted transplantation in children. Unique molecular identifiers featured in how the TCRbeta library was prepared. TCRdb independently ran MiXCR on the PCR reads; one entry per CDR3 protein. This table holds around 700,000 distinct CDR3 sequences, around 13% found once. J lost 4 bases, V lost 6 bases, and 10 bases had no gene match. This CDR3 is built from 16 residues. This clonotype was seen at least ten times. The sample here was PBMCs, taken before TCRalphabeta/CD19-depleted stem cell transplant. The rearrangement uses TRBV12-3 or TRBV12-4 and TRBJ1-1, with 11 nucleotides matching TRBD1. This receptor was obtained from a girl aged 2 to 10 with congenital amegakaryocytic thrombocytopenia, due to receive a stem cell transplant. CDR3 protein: CASRKGTGGWITEAFF. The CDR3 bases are TGTGCCAGCAGGAAAGGGACAGGGGGATGGATCACTGAAGCTTTCTTT.